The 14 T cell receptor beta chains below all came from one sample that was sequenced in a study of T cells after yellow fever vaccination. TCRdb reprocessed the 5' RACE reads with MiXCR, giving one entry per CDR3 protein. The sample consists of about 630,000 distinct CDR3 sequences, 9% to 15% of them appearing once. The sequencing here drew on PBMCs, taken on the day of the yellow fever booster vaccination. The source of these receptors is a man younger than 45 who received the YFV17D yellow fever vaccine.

The CDR3 is CASSTNRDRAQGVNYGYTF. CDR3 DNA: TGTGCCAGCAGCACCAACCGGGACAGGGCGCAAGGGGTGAACTATGGCTACACCTTC. The V call is TRBV11-2, the J call TRBJ1-2; 9 bases are a match to TRBD1. The CDR3 length is 19 residues. Germline-derived CDR1 and CDR2 are SGHAT and FQNNGV. V trimming: 5 bases; J trimming: 2 bases; junction bases outside the gene matches: 18.

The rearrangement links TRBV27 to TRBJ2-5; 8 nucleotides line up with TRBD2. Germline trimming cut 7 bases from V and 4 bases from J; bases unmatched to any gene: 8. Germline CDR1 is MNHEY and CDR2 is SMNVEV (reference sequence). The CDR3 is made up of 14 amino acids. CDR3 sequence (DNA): TGTGCCAGCACGGGACTAGGGGCCGGAGAGACCCAGTACTTC. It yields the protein CASTGLGAGETQYF.

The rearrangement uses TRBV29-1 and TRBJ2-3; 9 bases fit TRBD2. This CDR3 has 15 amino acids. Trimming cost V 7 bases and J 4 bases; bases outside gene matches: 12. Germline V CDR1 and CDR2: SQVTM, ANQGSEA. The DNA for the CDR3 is TGCAGCGCCGAGGGTCTAGCGGGGCCTTCAGATACGCAGTATTTT. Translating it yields CSAEGLAGPSDTQYF.

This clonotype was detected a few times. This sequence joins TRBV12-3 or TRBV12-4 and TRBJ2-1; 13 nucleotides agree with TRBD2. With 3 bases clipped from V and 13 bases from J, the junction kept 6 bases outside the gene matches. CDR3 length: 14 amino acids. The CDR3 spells CASSFGTSGMEQFF. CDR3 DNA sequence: TGTGCCAGCAGTTTCGGGACTAGCGGGATGGAACAGTTCTTC.

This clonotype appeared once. The CDR3 loop reads CASSPSANYGYTF. CDR3 in DNA: TGTGCCAGCAGCCCGAGTGCTAACTATGGCTACACCTTC. This chain links TRBV5-4 with TRBJ1-2, with D uncertain. The CDR3 contains 13 residues. Trimming pared 4 bases from V and 0 bases from J, leaving 7 bases between. Germline lookup yields CDR1 SGHNT and CDR2 YYREEE (reference sequence).

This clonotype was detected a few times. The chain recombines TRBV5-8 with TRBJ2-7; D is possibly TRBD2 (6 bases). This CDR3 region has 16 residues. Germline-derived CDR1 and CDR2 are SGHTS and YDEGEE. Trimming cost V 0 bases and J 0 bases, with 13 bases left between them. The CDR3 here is CASSLAGGLSSYEQYF. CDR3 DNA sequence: TGTGCCAGCAGCTTGGCCGGAGGGCTTAGCTCCTACGAGCAGTACTTC.

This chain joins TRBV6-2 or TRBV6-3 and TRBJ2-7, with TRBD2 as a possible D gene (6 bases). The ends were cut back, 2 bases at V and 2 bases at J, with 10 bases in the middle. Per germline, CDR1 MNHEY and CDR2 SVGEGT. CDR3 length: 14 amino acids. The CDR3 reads CASSYGRSAYEQYF. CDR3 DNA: TGTGCCAGCAGTTACGGGAGGTCCGCCTACGAGCAGTACTTC.

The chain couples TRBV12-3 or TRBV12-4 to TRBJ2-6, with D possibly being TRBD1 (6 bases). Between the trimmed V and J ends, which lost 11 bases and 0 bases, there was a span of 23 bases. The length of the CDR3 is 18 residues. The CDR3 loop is CAFSLPAGANSGANVLTF. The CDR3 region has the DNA TGTGCCTTCAGTTTACCGGCAGGGGCTAACTCTGGGGCCAACGTCCTGACTTTC.

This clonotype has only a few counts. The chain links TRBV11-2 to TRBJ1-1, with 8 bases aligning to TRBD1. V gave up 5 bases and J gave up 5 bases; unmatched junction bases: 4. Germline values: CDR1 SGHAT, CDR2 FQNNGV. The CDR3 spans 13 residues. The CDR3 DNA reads TGTGCCAGCAGCAAAAACAGGGGGACTGAAGCTTTCTTT. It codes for CASSKNRGTEAFF.

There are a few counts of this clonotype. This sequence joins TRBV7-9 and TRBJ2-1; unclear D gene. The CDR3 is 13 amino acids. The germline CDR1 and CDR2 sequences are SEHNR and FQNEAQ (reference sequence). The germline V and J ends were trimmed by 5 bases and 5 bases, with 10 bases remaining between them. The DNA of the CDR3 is TGTGCCAGCAGCCCCCGGGTTCACAATGAGCAGTTCTTC. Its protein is CASSPRVHNEQFF.

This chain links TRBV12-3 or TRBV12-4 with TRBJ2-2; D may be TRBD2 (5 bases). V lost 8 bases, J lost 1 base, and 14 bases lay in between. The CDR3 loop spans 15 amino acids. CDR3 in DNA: TGTGCCAGCCTTTACCGGGGAAGGAACACCGGGGAGCTGTTTTTT. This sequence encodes CASLYRGRNTGELFF.

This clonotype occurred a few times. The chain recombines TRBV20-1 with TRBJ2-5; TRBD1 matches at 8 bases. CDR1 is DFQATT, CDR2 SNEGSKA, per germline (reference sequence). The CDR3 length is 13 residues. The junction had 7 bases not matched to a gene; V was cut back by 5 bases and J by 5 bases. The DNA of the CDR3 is TGCAGTGCTCCCGCAGGGGGCCTGGAGACCCAGTACTTC. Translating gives CSAPAGGLETQYF.

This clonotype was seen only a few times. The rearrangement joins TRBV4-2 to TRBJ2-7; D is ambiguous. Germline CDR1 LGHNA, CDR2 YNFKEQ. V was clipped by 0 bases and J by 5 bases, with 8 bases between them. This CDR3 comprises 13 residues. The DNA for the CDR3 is TGTGCCAGCAGCCAAGACCTCCCCAACGAGCAGTACTTC. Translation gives CASSQDLPNEQYF.

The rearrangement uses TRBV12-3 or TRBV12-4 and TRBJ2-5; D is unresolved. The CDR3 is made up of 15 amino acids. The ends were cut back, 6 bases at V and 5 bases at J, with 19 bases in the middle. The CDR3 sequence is CASRDSGAFGETQYF. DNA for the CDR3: TGTGCCAGCAGGGATTCGGGCGCCTTTGGGGAGACCCAGTACTTC.